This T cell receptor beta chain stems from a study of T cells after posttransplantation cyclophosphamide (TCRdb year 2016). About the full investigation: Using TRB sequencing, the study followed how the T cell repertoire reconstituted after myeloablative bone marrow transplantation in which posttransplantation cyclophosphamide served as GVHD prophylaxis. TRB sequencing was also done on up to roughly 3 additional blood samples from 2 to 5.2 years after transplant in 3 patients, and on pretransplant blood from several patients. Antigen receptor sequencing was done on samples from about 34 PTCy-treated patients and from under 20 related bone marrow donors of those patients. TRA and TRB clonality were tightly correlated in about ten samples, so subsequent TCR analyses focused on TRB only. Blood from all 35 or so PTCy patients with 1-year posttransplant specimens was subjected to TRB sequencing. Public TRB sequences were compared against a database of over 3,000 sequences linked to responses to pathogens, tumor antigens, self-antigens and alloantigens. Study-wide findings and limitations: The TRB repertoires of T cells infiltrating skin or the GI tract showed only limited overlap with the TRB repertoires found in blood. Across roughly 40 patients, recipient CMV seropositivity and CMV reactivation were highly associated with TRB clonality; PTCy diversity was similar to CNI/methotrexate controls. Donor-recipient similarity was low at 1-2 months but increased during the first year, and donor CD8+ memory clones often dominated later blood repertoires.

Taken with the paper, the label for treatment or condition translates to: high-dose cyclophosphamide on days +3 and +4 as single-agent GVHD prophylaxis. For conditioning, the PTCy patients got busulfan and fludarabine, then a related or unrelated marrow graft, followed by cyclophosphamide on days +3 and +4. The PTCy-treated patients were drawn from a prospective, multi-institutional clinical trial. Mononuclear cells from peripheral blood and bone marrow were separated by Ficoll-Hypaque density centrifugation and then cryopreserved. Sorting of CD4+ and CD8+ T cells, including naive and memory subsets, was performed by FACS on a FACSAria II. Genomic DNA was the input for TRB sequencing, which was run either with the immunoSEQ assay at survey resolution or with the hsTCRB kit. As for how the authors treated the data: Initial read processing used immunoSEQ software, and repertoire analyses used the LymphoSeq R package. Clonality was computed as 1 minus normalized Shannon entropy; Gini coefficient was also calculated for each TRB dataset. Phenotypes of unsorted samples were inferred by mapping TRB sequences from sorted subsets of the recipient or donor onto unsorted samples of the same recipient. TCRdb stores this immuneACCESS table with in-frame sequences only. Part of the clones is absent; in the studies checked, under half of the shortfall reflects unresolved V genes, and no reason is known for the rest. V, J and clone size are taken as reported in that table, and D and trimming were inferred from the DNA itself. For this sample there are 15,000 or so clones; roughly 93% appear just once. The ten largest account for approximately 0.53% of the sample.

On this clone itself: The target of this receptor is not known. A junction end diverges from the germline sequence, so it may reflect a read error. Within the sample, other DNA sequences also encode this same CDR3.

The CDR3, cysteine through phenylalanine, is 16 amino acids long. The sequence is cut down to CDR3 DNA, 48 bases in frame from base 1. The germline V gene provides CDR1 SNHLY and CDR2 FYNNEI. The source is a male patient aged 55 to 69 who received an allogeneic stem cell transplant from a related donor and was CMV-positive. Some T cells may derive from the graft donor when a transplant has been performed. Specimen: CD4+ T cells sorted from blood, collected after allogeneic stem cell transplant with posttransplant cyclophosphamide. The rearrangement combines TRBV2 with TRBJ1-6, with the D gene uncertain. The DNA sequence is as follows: TGTGCCAGCAGTGAAGCGCGGGTGTTCAATAATTCCCCCCTCCACTTT. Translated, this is CASSEARVFNNSPLHF.